The 25 T cell receptor beta chains below were found in one sample sequenced in a study of regulatory T cells in long-lasting Graves disease (dated by TCRdb to about 2021). The library was obtained by multiplex PCR. The sequencing machine was an Illumina HiSeq 4000. To build TCR beta libraries, CDR3 regions were amplified by Arm-PCR using iRepertoire HTBI primers. TCRdb trimmed the raw reads at Q25, called clones with MiXCR and kept productive beta chains. Records with the same CDR3 protein are collapsed into one entry carrying the most frequent genes and DNA. The sample table holds fewer than 550,000 distinct CDR3 sequences, of which under 25% were seen once. The ten biggest clones cover 6.5% to 9% of the sample. Sample time point, as interpreted from the label and publication: persistent/refractory GD, antithyroid drugs over 5 years with positive TRAb. For both TCR sequencing and RNA sequencing, RNA was extracted from PBMCs in TRIzol.

The specimen was peripheral blood mononuclear cells (PBMCs), collected when the disease was refractory, from a patient treated with antithyroid drugs. The receptors derive from a female donor with Graves disease.

J is TRBJ1-5 and V is TRBV20-1; D is undetermined. Trimming stripped 6 bases from V and 1 base from J, with 16 bases between. From germline, CDR1 is DFQATT and CDR2 SNEGSKA (reference sequence). This CDR3 has 15 amino acids. CDR3: CSAIPGLGSNQPQHF. The CDR3 bases are TGCAGTGCCATCCCCGGGTTAGGGAGCAATCAGCCCCAGCATTTT.

This clonotype was counted many times. The rearrangement joins TRBV2 to TRBJ1-2; no clear D. The V gene's germline CDR1 is SNHLY and CDR2 FYNNEI. There are 14 residues in the CDR3. With 5 bases removed from V and 0 bases from J, the gap between germline ends came to 10 bases. This CDR3 reads CASSPARTNYGYTF. The CDR3, as DNA: TGTGCCAGCAGTCCGGCCCGAACTAACTATGGCTACACCTTC.

This chain uses TRBV7-8 with TRBJ2-7; D not resolved. Trimming removed 2 bases at V and 6 bases at J, with 8 bases between. CDR3 size: 12 residues. The germline V gene has CDR1 SGHVS and CDR2 FQNEAQ. In DNA form, the CDR3 reads TGTGCCAGCAGCTTAATAGGGTCCGAGCAGTACTTC. Protein: CASSLIGSEQYF.

This clonotype was found a few times. The chain links TRBV19 to TRBJ1-2; tentative D call: TRBD1 (5 bases). V dropped 4 bases and J dropped 3 bases, with 27 bases sitting between them. This CDR3 spans 19 amino acids. Per germline, CDR1 LNHDA and CDR2 SQIVND (reference sequence). CDR3 DNA: TGTGCCAGTAGTACACCGGAGGGACTGCGCCTGGGATCGGACTATGGCTACACCTTC. The encoded protein is CASSTPEGLRLGSDYGYTF.

With regard to this clonotype: A much larger clone differs from this one at a single base, so this may be a read error. The gene calls are TRBV5-5 and TRBJ1-2; D not resolved. The CDR3 consists of 12 residues. Germline CDR1 SGHKS, CDR2 YYEKEE (reference sequence). The CDR3 loop is CASSFSDYDYTF. In DNA form, the CDR3 reads TGTGCCAGCAGCTTTAGTGACTATGACTACACCTTC.

This clonotype was detected many times. The V and J genes are TRBV19 and TRBJ2-5, with D perhaps given as TRBD1 or TRBD2 (5 bases each). Between the trimmed V and J ends, which lost 5 bases and 6 bases, there was a span of 16 bases. CDR3 length equals 14 residues. Germline assignment: CDR1 LNHDA and CDR2 SQIVND (reference sequence). DNA for the CDR3: TGTGCCAGTAGTCTTTCGAGGGGCGCGCAGACCCAGTACTTC. Protein sequence: CASSLSRGAQTQYF.

For this clonotype: Being one base from a much bigger clone, this may be a read error. J is TRBJ2-7 and V is TRBV12-5, with TRBD2 identical over 9 bases. Germline loops: CDR1 LGHNT, CDR2 FRNRAP. Losses at the gene ends were 0 bases for V and 9 bases for J; bases not matched to a gene: 15. The CDR3 runs to 17 residues. The CDR3 nucleotides read TGTGCTAGTGGTTTGGTCGCGGGAGGGCCAGACGGGCGCGGGCAGTACTTC. Translating gives CASGLVAGGPDGRGQYF. Full variable domain (rest looked up from reference TRBV12-5 and TRBJ2-7): DARVTQTPRHKVTEMGQEVTMRCQPILGHNTVFWYRQTMMQGLELLAYFRNRAPLDDSGMPKDRFSAEMPDATLATLKIQPSEPRDSAVYFCASGLVAGGPDGRGQYFGPGTRLTVT.

This clonotype was observed many times. This chain uses TRBV28 with TRBJ1-2; no clear D gene. V was trimmed by 7 bases and J by 0 bases, leaving 6 bases between them. From germline, CDR1 is MDHEN and CDR2 SYDVKM. The CDR3 runs 12 residues. In DNA form, the CDR3 reads TGTGCCAGCACTTCCGCTAACTATGGCTACACCTTC. Translating it yields CASTSANYGYTF.

Many counts were recorded for this clonotype. The V gene is TRBV7-9, the J gene TRBJ2-5; D call uncertain. The germline V gene encodes CDR1 SEHNR and CDR2 FQNEAQ (reference sequence). V gave up 2 bases and J gave up 1 base, with 5 bases separating them. The CDR3 extends over 13 amino acids. The CDR3 sequence: CASSLFSQETQYF. The CDR3 nucleotides are TGTGCCAGCAGCTTATTTTCCCAAGAGACCCAGTACTTC. The whole variable domain, filled in from reference TRBV7-9 and TRBJ2-5, reads DTGVSQNPRHKITKRGQNVTFRCDPISEHNRLYWYRQTLGQGPEFLTYFQNEAQLEKSRLLSDRFSAERPKGSFSTLEIQRTEQGDSAMYLCASSLFSQETQYFGPGTRLLVL.

The sample holds many counts of this clonotype. V gene TRBV28 combines with J gene TRBJ1-4; D not certain. CDR3 size: 12 residues. Trimming took off 8 bases at V and 4 bases at J, with 8 bases between the two ends. Germline-derived CDR1 and CDR2 are MDHEN and SYDVKM. The CDR3 sequence: CASAGNNEKLFF. The CDR3 DNA reads TGTGCCAGCGCAGGAAATAATGAAAAACTGTTTTTT.

The chain is built from TRBV6-2 or TRBV6-3 and TRBJ2-1; the match to TRBD2 covers 15 bases. The CDR3 covers 20 residues. Germline V gene lookup returns CDR1 MNHEY and CDR2 SVGEGT. The ends lost 0 bases at V and 10 bases at J; junction bases unmatched: 16. In nucleotides, the CDR3 is TGTGCCAGCAGTTACTCGATGGGACTAGCGGGAGGAACATCAATAAAAGAGCAGTTCTTC. Translated: CASSYSMGLAGGTSIKEQFF.

In its sample, this clonotype was seen a few times. The CDR3 spells CASSPVLANYEQYF. The CDR3 region has the DNA TGTGCCAGCAGCCCCGTCTTGGCTAACTACGAGCAGTACTTC. The chain carries TRBV27 and TRBJ2-7; D is uncertain. V was trimmed by 6 bases and J by 3 bases, leaving 15 bases between them. Germline V gene lookup returns CDR1 MNHEY and CDR2 SMNVEV (reference sequence). The CDR3 runs to 14 residues.

The CDR3 spells CASSRFVQSEQYF. As DNA, the CDR3 is TGTGCCAGCAGCCGCTTCGTACAGAGCGAGCAGTACTTC. This chain links TRBV27 with TRBJ2-7; D gene unclear. The CDR3 loop spans 13 amino acids. Trimming removed 6 bases from V and 6 bases from J, with 15 bases in between. CDR1 and CDR2 (germline): MNHEY, SMNVEV (reference sequence).

This clonotype was seen many times. The V gene is TRBV20-1, the J gene TRBJ1-5; D ambiguous. CDR1 is DFQATT, CDR2 SNEGSKA, per germline (reference sequence). V was shortened by 6 bases and J by 1 base, with 10 bases between the two germline ends. The CDR3 contains 13 residues. The CDR3 loop reads CSARSGSNQPQHF. The CDR3 DNA reads TGCAGTGCCCGGAGTGGAAGCAATCAGCCCCAGCATTTT.

The sample holds many counts of this clonotype. The DNA for the CDR3 is TGTGCCAGCAGTTCAGGGCGGGAGGGCCCGAACGAGCAGTACTTC. Protein product: CASSSGREGPNEQYF. This chain uses TRBV6-2 or TRBV6-3 with TRBJ2-7, with 9 bases that match TRBD2. Germline V gene data show CDR1 as MNHEY and CDR2 as SVGEGT. There are 15 residues in the CDR3. Unmatched junction bases numbered 9, after V lost 4 bases and J lost 5 bases.

The chain employs TRBV20-1 and TRBJ2-7; 9 nucleotides agree with TRBD1. The CDR3 is 11 residues long. Germline trimming cut 5 bases from V and 5 bases from J; bases unmatched to any gene: 1. Germline CDR1 and CDR2: DFQATT and SNEGSKA (reference sequence). The chain's CDR3 is CSAGQGNEQYF. CDR3 in DNA: TGCAGTGCTGGACAGGGGAACGAGCAGTACTTC.

In its sample, this clonotype was seen a few times. The rearrangement joins TRBV19 to TRBJ1-1; D is undetermined. The germline V and J ends were trimmed by 3 bases and 2 bases, with 13 bases remaining between them. Per germline, CDR1 LNHDA and CDR2 SQIVND (reference sequence). This CDR3 has 15 amino acids. The CDR3 loop is CASSIPGRANTEAFF. The CDR3 region has the DNA TGTGCCAGTAGTATCCCCGGGAGGGCCAACACTGAAGCTTTCTTT.

This clonotype appeared many times. Its ends do not fully match the called genes, so a read error is possible. The chain has TRBV7-8 and TRBJ1-1, with D unclear. Germline loops: CDR1 SGHVS, CDR2 FQNEAQ. This CDR3 spans 14 amino acids. As DNA, the CDR3 is TGTGCCAGCAGTTTAGCCCCGGGGAACACTGAAGCTTTCTTT. This gives the protein CASSLAPGNTEAFF.

Ten or more counts support this clonotype. This chain connects TRBV11-2 to TRBJ2-2; D possibly corresponds to TRBD1 (6 bases). V lost 0 bases to trimming and J lost 5 bases, with 13 bases between them. CDR1 is SGHAT and CDR2 is FQNNGV in the germline V gene. The CDR3 is 16 amino acids. In DNA, the CDR3 is TGTGCCAGCAGCTTAGATCTCCTACAGGGAACCGGGGAGCTGTTTTTT. Translation gives CASSLDLLQGTGELFF.

The chain joins TRBV19 to TRBJ2-5; D may be TRBD2 (5 bases). V was cut by 0 bases and J by 5 bases, with 7 bases left in between. The CDR3 sequence is 13 residues long. Per the germline V gene, CDR1 is LNHDA and CDR2 is SQIVND (reference sequence). In DNA form, the CDR3 reads TGTGCCAGTAGTATAGAAGGCGGGGAGACCCAGTACTTC. Its protein product is CASSIEGGETQYF.

At least ten counts were recorded for this clonotype. The V gene is TRBV11-3, the J gene TRBJ1-1; perhaps TRBD1 as D (5 bases). The CDR3 has 15 amino acids. Germline-derived CDR1 and CDR2 are SGHNT and YENEEA. Trimming removed 5 bases at V and 0 bases at J, with 13 bases between. The DNA of the CDR3 is TGTGCCAGCAGCCCCTCACAGGAGATGAACACTGAAGCTTTCTTT. Residues: CASSPSQEMNTEAFF.

The chain is built from TRBV6-2 or TRBV6-3 and TRBJ2-3; possibly TRBD2 for D (6 bases). The V end lost 8 bases, the J end lost 2 bases, and 11 bases lay between the germline ends. Germline CDR1 MNHEY, CDR2 SVGEGT. The CDR3 is 13 residues long. As DNA, the CDR3 is TGTGCCAGCGCGGCGGGATTCACAGATACGCAGTATTTT. It codes for CASAAGFTDTQYF.

This clonotype was seen more than once but under ten times. The CDR3: CASSGETQNYGYTF. Here the CDR3 DNA reads TGTGCCAGCAGCGGAGAAACACAGAACTATGGCTACACCTTC. This chain joins TRBV9 and TRBJ1-2; D unclear. The germline gives CDR1 SGDLS, CDR2 YYNGEE. The germline V and J ends were trimmed by 3 bases and 2 bases, with 11 bases remaining between them. The CDR3 length is 14 residues.

The V gene is TRBV20-1, the J gene TRBJ1-1; 7 nucleotides agree with TRBD1. V trimming: 6 bases; J trimming: 0 bases; junction bases outside the gene matches: 7. Germline lookup yields CDR1 DFQATT and CDR2 SNEGSKA (reference sequence). This CDR3 is 14 amino acids long. The CDR3 protein is CSATTGALNTEAFF. DNA of the CDR3: TGCAGTGCCACAACAGGGGCCTTGAACACTGAAGCTTTCTTT.

A few counts support this clonotype. The chain is built from TRBV5-1 and TRBJ2-2; D unclear. Germline V gives CDR1 SGHRS, CDR2 YFSETQ. The CDR3 has 14 amino acids. V shed 4 bases and J shed 6 bases, with 13 bases lying between them. The CDR3 region is CASSISLSAGELFF. In DNA, the CDR3 is TGCGCCAGCAGCATTAGCTTATCGGCCGGGGAGCTGTTTTTT.